The T cell receptor (beta chain) described here comes from a study of cytomegalovirus exposure and HLA in healthy donors. General study points: Sequencing depth roughly uniform across donors was assumed in presence/absence analyses. Later work found most CMV-associated TCR beta chains apparently HLA-restricted. CMV serostatus was the only immune exposure information that was available.

This clone was found a few times. The target antigen is unknown. V gave up 0 bases and J gave up 7 bases; unmatched junction bases: 3. Germline CDR1 KGHSH, CDR2 LQKENI. The CDR3 contains 15 residues. The primer mix had 60 Vbeta and 13 Jbeta primers. Clones were sequenced by immunoSEQ multiplex PCR, and TCRdb holds only the in-frame ones, with some missing. This table holds over 100,000 clones, approximately 79% found once. The receptor's source is a man aged 50-59 years in good health and CMV-seropositive. V gene TRBV18 combines with J gene TRBJ1-2; 12 nucleotides agree with TRBD1. The specimen was PBMCs. CDR3 nucleotides: TGTGCCAGCTCACCACCGGGACAGGGGGCGCTTGGCTACACCTTC. Encoded protein: CASSPPGQGALGYTF.